This record looks at one T cell receptor (beta chain) sequence and its context. This specimen belongs to a study of blood T cell repertoires in COVID-19. Profiling relied on immunoSEQ multiplex PCR, and the TCRdb table lists in-frame clones only, not all of them. This table has 300,000 or so clones, roughly 84% appearing once. The TCR originated in a woman aged 25 to 45 who had recovered from COVID-19. Input material: PBMCs or T cells enriched from blood (not recorded which).

The chain's CDR3 is CASSDGTGIYNEQFF. The CDR3 DNA reads as TGCGCCAGCAGTGACGGGACAGGGATCTACAATGAGCAGTTCTTC. The chain joins TRBV10-1 to TRBJ2-1; 9 nucleotides match TRBD1. Trimming removed 3 bases from V and 3 bases from J; junction bases left unmatched: 3. The CDR3 is 15 residues long. Germline V gene sequence: CDR1 WNHNN, CDR2 SYGVQD (reference sequence).